This T cell receptor beta chain is drawn from a study of metastatic and nonmetastatic thyroid tumors. TCRdb re-analyzed the PCR reads using MiXCR. Of approximately 21,000 clones in the sample, approximately 20% were seen once. No patient had received any treatment before thyroid surgery. This CDR3 is 14 amino acids long. Germline loops: CDR1 ENHRY, CDR2 SYGVKD. This clone was counted at least ten times. Its ends do not fully match the called genes, so a read error is possible. Sequenced: blood. The TCR originated in a male donor with papillary thyroid cancer or a benign thyroid nodule (not recorded which). Some clones in this sample may be carry-over from other donors' samples. The chain carries TRBV10-3 and TRBJ1-3; 8 nucleotides agree with TRBD1. CDR3 bases: TGTGCCAGCAGTGGGACAGGCAATGGAAACACCATATATTTT. As protein: CASSGTGNGNTIYF.